This TCR beta chain emerged from a study of T cell repertoires in cytomegalovirus infection. Study summary: Both a matching HLA type and CMV infection were indicated by public TCR beta signatures.

TCRdb analysed the reads with MiXCR anew, one entry per CDR3 protein. The table has about 360,000 distinct CDR3 sequences, 15% to 20% seen once. Worth noting for this clonotype: What it binds is unknown.

Overall study findings and caveats: In two of eight donors, the top clonotype was HLA-C-restricted CMV-specific. Summed frequency of public TCR beta families distinguished CMV carriers with the relevant HLA.

Sequenced input: PBMCs. This TCR derives from a human donor in good health (CMV status not recorded). Some clones in this sample may be carry-over from other donors' samples.

The CDR3 bases are TGTGCCAGCAGCTTAATAGGGGGAGGGTTCTACAATGAGCAGTTCTTC. It encodes CASSLIGGGFYNEQFF. The chain links TRBV7-8 to TRBJ2-1; tentative D call: TRBD2 (7 bases). V was clipped by 2 bases and J by 3 bases, with 14 bases between them. Germline V gene lookup returns CDR1 SGHVS and CDR2 FQNEAQ. The CDR3 totals 16 residues.